This TCR beta chain was captured by sequencing in a study of PD-L1 blockade in urothelial cancer. The junction had 6 bases not matched to a gene; V was cut back by 5 bases and J by 1 base. Germline loops: CDR1 SNHLY, CDR2 FYNNEI. The CDR3 covers 18 residues. Each PCR contained spiked-in synthetic TCR analog templates. The protocol was immunoSEQ multiplex PCR, while the TCRdb copy is restricted to in-frame clones and leaves out a portion. Of 55,000 to 85,000 clones listed, roughly 91% were seen once; the top ten hold 3.4%. The input for sequencing was PBMCs, taken around atezolizumab (anti-PD-L1) treatment. The sequence came from a man in his 60s with urothelial cancer. The chain links TRBV2 to TRBJ2-2; 14 bases are a match to TRBD2. The CDR3: CASSPSGLAGGNTGELFF. The CDR3 coding sequence is TGTGCCAGCAGTCCCTCAGGACTAGCGGGAGGGAACACCGGGGAGCTGTTTTTT. The variable domain in full, completed from reference TRBV2 and TRBJ2-2, reads EPEVTQTPSHQVTQMGQEVILRCVPISNHLYFYWYRQILGQKVEFLVSFYNNEISEKSEIFDDQFSVERPDGSNFTLKIRSTKLEDSAMYFCASSPSGLAGGNTGELFFGEGSRLTVL.